The 20 T cell receptor beta chains below all came from one sample that was sequenced in a study of shared clonotypes between healthy human individuals. TCRdb's table, derived via immunoSEQ multiplex PCR, lists solely in-frame clones and lacks some. The sample contains 2 million to 2.5 million clones, roughly 94% of which appear only once. Sample: naive CD4+ T cells sorted from blood. Subset denoted: CD45RA+ positively selected. These receptors came from a man aged 18 to 29 in good health.

The chain uses TRBV10-1 and TRBJ2-3; no clear D gene. Trimming cost V 8 bases and J 0 bases, with 9 bases left between them. The CDR3 spans 13 residues. Germline lookup yields CDR1 WNHNN and CDR2 SYGVQD (reference sequence). CDR3 coding DNA: TGCGCCAGCGCGGCGGCTAGCACAGATACGCAGTATTTT. It codes for CASAAASTDTQYF.

The chain links TRBV6-5 to TRBJ2-5, with D tentatively TRBD1 or TRBD2 (6 bases each). V lost 0 bases to trimming and J lost 5 bases, with 10 bases between them. The CDR3 has 14 amino acids. Per the germline V gene, CDR1 is MNHEY and CDR2 is SVGAGI. The CDR3 nucleotides read TGTGCCAGCAGTTACTCTGGGGGGCTGGAGACCCAGTACTTC. Translated, it gives CASSYSGGLETQYF.

CDR3 sequence (DNA): TGTGCCAGCAGCTTAGCCGCCGGGGCACCCGGCCGGGCTTTCTTT. It yields the protein CASSLAAGAPGRAFF. The chain joins TRBV7-9 to TRBJ1-1, with D maybe TRBD1 (5 bases). Germline-derived CDR1 and CDR2 are SEHNR and FQNEAQ (reference sequence). The ends were cut back, 0 bases at V and 11 bases at J, with 19 bases in the middle. The CDR3 consists of 15 residues.

J is TRBJ1-4 and V is TRBV6-1, with a possible D match to TRBD1 (6 bases). V dropped 6 bases and J dropped 7 bases, with 18 bases sitting between them. The CDR3 has 15 residues. Germline V lookup: CDR1 MNHNS, CDR2 SASEGT. The CDR3, as DNA: TGTGCCAGCAGCGGTGGTCCACAGGGCGGTGAAAAACTGTTTTTT. This encodes CASSGGPQGGEKLFF.

This clone was observed a few times. Other DNA sequences in the sample encode the same CDR3. The chain joins TRBV30 to TRBJ2-1; 8 positions match TRBD2. V lost 0 bases and J lost 2; bases outside the gene matches: 3. Germline loops: CDR1 GTSNPN, CDR2 SVGIG (reference sequence). The CDR3 contains 15 residues. The DNA for the CDR3 is TGTGCCTGGAGTGTACGAGCGGGAGCCTACAATGAGCAGTTCTTC. Encoded protein: CAWSVRAGAYNEQFF.

CDR3 region: CASSLEGHYNEQFF. CDR3 coding DNA: TGCGCCAGCAGCTTGGAGGGACACTACAATGAGCAGTTCTTC. V and J are TRBV5-1 and TRBJ2-1; a possible D gene is TRBD1 (6 bases). V gave up 0 bases and J gave up 3 bases, with 7 bases separating them. Germline CDR1 SGHRS, CDR2 YFSETQ. The CDR3 is made up of 14 amino acids.

The V gene is TRBV6-6, the J gene TRBJ1-5; perhaps TRBD1 as D (5 bases). From germline, CDR1 is MNHNY and CDR2 SVGAGI (reference sequence). The CDR3 is 16 amino acids. V lost 7 bases to trimming and J lost 2 bases, with 18 bases between them. The CDR3: CASTSPGGGGNQPQHF. The CDR3, as DNA: TGTGCCAGCACCTCCCCGGGGGGGGGTGGCAATCAGCCCCAGCATTTT.

The V call is TRBV30, the J call TRBJ1-2, with 10 bases aligning to TRBD1. The CDR3 is made up of 14 amino acids. The germline CDR1 and CDR2 sequences are GTSNPN and SVGIG (reference sequence). J was trimmed by 4 bases and V by 3 bases; bases with no gene match: 5. The DNA for the CDR3 is TGTGCCTGGAGGGTGACAGGGGGCCCCTATGGCTACACCTTC. Encoded protein: CAWRVTGGPYGYTF.

A single count supports this clone. V usage is TRBV5-4 and J usage is TRBJ2-3; 9 bases are shared with TRBD2. In germline, CDR1 is SGHNT, CDR2 YYREEE (reference sequence). Unmatched junction bases numbered 8, after V lost 4 bases and J lost 2 bases. The CDR3 is made up of 16 amino acids. Written as DNA, the CDR3 is TGTGCCAGCAGCCTCGAGCGGGGGGCGAACACAGATACGCAGTATTTT. Translating gives CASSLERGANTDTQYF.

The chain carries TRBV10-3 and TRBJ2-7, with D uncertain. Germline lookup yields CDR1 ENHRY and CDR2 SYGVKD. Trimming removed 7 bases at V and 6 bases at J, with 16 bases between. This CDR3 comprises 13 residues. The CDR3 DNA reads as TGTGCCATCAAAGGTGGGAAGGAAACCGAGCAGTACTTC. Its translation: CAIKGGKETEQYF.

The chain carries TRBV4-1 and TRBJ1-4; D gene unclear. Germline V CDR1 and CDR2: MGHRA, YSYEKL. This CDR3 is 15 amino acids long. V was cut by 2 bases and J by 8 bases, with 15 bases left in between. The CDR3 here is CASSQNGLGNEKLFF. CDR3 bases: TGCGCCAGCAGCCAAAACGGACTGGGGAACGAAAAACTGTTTTTT.

This chain uses TRBV11-3 with TRBJ2-3, with D tentatively TRBD2 (5 bases). V was trimmed by 4 bases and J by 2 bases, leaving 16 bases between them. CDR1 is SGHNT, CDR2 YENEEA, per germline. The CDR3 totals 16 residues. Written as DNA, the CDR3 is TGTGCCAGCAGCTCCCGTAGGGTCGGGATCACAGATACGCAGTATTTT. Translation gives CASSSRRVGITDTQYF.

This chain uses TRBV7-2 with TRBJ1-2; 8 bases align to TRBD1. Looked up from germline, CDR1 is SGHTA and CDR2 is FQGNSA. Trimming took 5 bases from V and 4 from J; bases not matched to a gene: 9. The CDR3 is 15 residues long. The CDR3 nucleotides read TGTGCCAGCAGCATGGGACAGGCCTTATTCTATGGCTACACCTTC. It encodes CASSMGQALFYGYTF.

J is TRBJ1-3 and V is TRBV5-1, with a possible D match to TRBD1 (5 bases). The CDR3 spans 17 residues. The V end was cut by 0 bases, the J end by 0 bases, with 13 bases between. From germline, CDR1 is SGHRS and CDR2 YFSETQ. DNA of the CDR3: TGCGCCAGCAGCTTGGCGGGGGTCAGATCCTCTGGAAACACCATATATTTT. This gives the protein CASSLAGVRSSGNTIYF. The variable domain in full, completed from reference TRBV5-1 and TRBJ1-3, reads KAGVTQTPRYLIKTRGQQVTLSCSPISGHRSVSWYQQTPGQGLQFLFEYFSETQRNKGNFPGRFSGRQFSNSRSEMNVSTLELGDSALYLCASSLAGVRSSGNTIYFGEGSWLTVV.

This chain uses TRBV11-2 with TRBJ2-7, with unresolved D. In germline, CDR1 is SGHAT, CDR2 FQNNGV. Trimming removed 4 bases at V and 0 bases at J, with 4 bases between. CDR3 length: 12 residues. The CDR3 coding sequence is TGTGCCAGCAGCTACAGCTCCTACGAGCAGTACTTC. This codes for CASSYSSYEQYF.

The V call is TRBV7-2, the J call TRBJ2-5; perhaps TRBD2 as D (5 bases). Deletions cut 5 bases from V and 4 bases from J, with 17 bases between. Germline lookup yields CDR1 SGHTA and CDR2 FQGNSA. This CDR3 region has 15 residues. In DNA, the CDR3 is TGTGCCAGCAGCCCGGCACTCCGCCGGGGAGAGACCCAGTACTTC. This sequence encodes CASSPALRRGETQYF.

The chain uses TRBV6-5 and TRBJ1-2; D is undetermined. The CDR3 runs 13 residues. The V end lost 5 bases, the J end lost 6 bases, and 13 bases lay between the germline ends. CDR1 MNHEY and CDR2 SVGAGI come from the germline V gene. In DNA, the CDR3 is TGTGCCAGCAGTCTCCGGGGAGGGAATGGCTACACCTTC. Residues: CASSLRGGNGYTF.

The chain employs TRBV7-9 and TRBJ2-5, with 7 bases identical to TRBD2. The CDR3 is 17 residues long. The trim removed 5 bases at V and 5 bases at J, leaving 17 bases unmatched. Germline V gives CDR1 SEHNR, CDR2 FQNEAQ (reference sequence). CDR3 sequence: CASSPPRTRARDETQYF. The CDR3 DNA reads TGTGCCAGCAGCCCTCCCAGGACTAGAGCTCGAGACGAGACCCAGTACTTC.

The V and J genes are TRBV5-1 and TRBJ2-7, with 8 bases that match TRBD1. With V trimmed by 5 bases and J by 7 bases, 8 bases remained unmatched. Per the germline V gene, CDR1 is SGHRS and CDR2 is YFSETQ. The CDR3 totals 13 residues. The CDR3 loop is CASSPGGLWEQYF. The CDR3 region has the DNA TGCGCCAGCAGTCCAGGGGGCCTCTGGGAGCAGTACTTC.

This chain joins TRBV27 and TRBJ1-2, with a possible D match to TRBD1 (5 bases). Germline CDR1 reads MNHEY; CDR2 reads SMNVEV (reference sequence). V lost 8 bases, J lost 0 bases, and 13 bases lay in between. The CDR3 totals 14 residues. The CDR3 bases are TGTGCCAGCGGCGAAAGGGGAGCTAACTATGGCTACACCTTC. Translation gives CASGERGANYGYTF.